This TCR beta chain was obtained from a study of CD8 T cells in Susac syndrome. From blood CD8+ and CD4+ T cells, the TCR beta chain was sequenced. With 4 bases clipped from V and 7 bases from J, the junction kept 8 bases outside the gene matches. Germline V gene lookup returns CDR1 LGHDT and CDR2 YNNKEL (reference sequence). The CDR3 spans 16 residues. An input of about 0.45 to 1 ug of RNA was subjected to reverse transcription using random hexamers. The authors amplified TCR beta CDR3 across 54 Vbeta and 13 Jbeta using immunoSEQ multiplex PCR. MiXCR, applied by TCRdb to the immunoSEQ multiplex PCR reads, yields one record per CDR3 protein. The sample contains about 210,000 distinct CDR3 sequences, 95% of which appear only once.

Sequencing was done on a sample of CD4+ T cells from PBMCs. The TCR originated in a human donor with multiple sclerosis. The chain carries TRBV3-1 and TRBJ2-2; 11 bases line up with TRBD2. The CDR3 reads CASSRTSGGVNGELFF. CDR3 in DNA: TGTGCCAGCAGCCGAACTAGCGGGGGAGTCAACGGGGAGCTGTTTTTT.